This TCR beta chain was documented in a study of T cell responses to AZD1222 COVID-19 vaccine. Produced via immunoSEQ multiplex PCR; TCRdb's table is partial and in-frame only. The repertoire holds some 170,000 clones, over 80% seen once, with roughly 4% in the top ten. The sequence was collected from an adult who received the MenACWY meningococcal vaccine as a control. This material consisted of peripheral blood, taken 28 days after the second dose of the MenACWY control vaccine.

The CDR3 is CAISAGLADSYNEQFF. The CDR3 bases are TGTGCCATCAGTGCGGGACTAGCGGATAGTTACAATGAGCAGTTCTTC. The V and J genes are TRBV10-3 and TRBJ2-1, with 11 bases that match TRBD2. V gave up 4 bases and J gave up 4 bases; unmatched junction bases: 6. The CDR3 totals 16 residues. The germline V gene has CDR1 ENHRY and CDR2 SYGVKD.